The subject of this entry is one T cell receptor beta chain. Its antigen is unknown. This CDR3 has 15 amino acids. CDR1 is MNHNY, CDR2 SVGAGI, per germline (reference sequence). Trimming removed 6 bases at V and 3 bases at J, with 16 bases between. Patients were ruled out by autoimmune disease history or systemic immunosuppression. Sampling of blood occurred at baseline, cycle 4 day 1, and cycle 7 day 1. TCRdb's copy holds only in-frame clones and misses some; the assay was immunoSEQ multiplex PCR. The table lists approximately 60,000 clones, 88% of them singletons. This entry is derived from a study of OX40 agonist ivuxolimab in advanced cancers. General study results and limits: With doses of 0.1 to 3.0 mg/kg, CD4+ and CD8+ blood T cells had undergone clonal expansion by week 6. Expanded peripheral T cell antigen specificity was not determined.

The sample consisted of CD4+ or CD8+ T cells sorted from blood, taken in a trial of the OX40 agonist ivuxolimab. This rearrangement joins TRBV6-6 to TRBJ2-3; no firm D call. The receptor's source is an adult with an advanced solid tumor such as melanoma, head and neck, liver or kidney cancer. For the CDR3, the DNA is TGTGCCAGCAGCCCAGTTGGGGTTGGGACAGATACGCAGTATTTT. Encoded protein: CASSPVGVGTDTQYF.